The T cell receptor beta chain described here comes from a study of Ad26.COV2.S vaccination and SARS-CoV-2 variants. Study background: Vaccine-arm donor from the placebo-controlled COV1001 Ad26.COV2.S trial. Intramuscular Ad26.COV2.S doses were given once or twice, 56 days apart.

Assay: immunoSEQ multiplex PCR; the TCRdb copy retains only in-frame clones and omits some. The sample contains fewer than 400,000 clones, roughly nine tenths of which appear only once. Treatment noted: 15 to 20 received Ad26.COV2.S at low or high dose, single or two shots; roughly five received placebo; per-sample allocation not given. The study sampled participants on day 63 after the first vaccine or placebo injection. V was pared by 4 bases and J by 0 bases, with 14 bases between. Germline loops: CDR1 SGHKS, CDR2 YYEKEE (reference sequence). The CDR3 contains 16 residues. The rearrangement uses TRBV5-5 and TRBJ1-3; no clear D. This clonotype was obtained from a person aged 18-65 years who received the Ad26.COV2.S COVID-19 vaccine or a placebo. Sequences were derived from peripheral blood, sampled in a trial of Ad26.COV2.S vaccine versus placebo. The chain's CDR3 is CASSLQPTTSGNTIYF. DNA for the CDR3: TGTGCCAGCAGCCTGCAACCGACAACCTCTGGAAACACCATATATTTT.